The 30 T cell receptor beta chains in this list originate from one sample, sequenced in a study of cytotoxic CD8 clonotypes in ibrutinib-treated CLL. Here immunoSEQ multiplex PCR was the method, and the copy in TCRdb shows in-frame clones only, minus some. This table holds about 310,000 clones, 80% found once. The sample consisted of PBMCs, taken before ibrutinib treatment. The origin of the receptors is a human donor with chronic lymphocytic leukemia.

Only a few counts were recorded for this clone. The chain uses TRBV4-2 and TRBJ2-3; a possible D gene is TRBD2 (6 bases). CDR1 and CDR2 from the germline V gene are LGHNA and YNFKEQ. The CDR3 is 14 amino acids. V lost 8 bases to trimming and J lost 5 bases, with 17 bases between them. The CDR3 DNA is TGTGCCAGCTCCGCGGGACCGCAGGGAGATACGCAGTATTTT. This codes for CASSAGPQGDTQYF.

This rearrangement joins TRBV19 to TRBJ2-2, with D possibly called TRBD1 or TRBD2 (5 bases each). This CDR3 has 16 residues. V shed 5 bases and J shed 3 bases, with 16 bases lying between them. Germline values: CDR1 LNHDA, CDR2 SQIVND (reference sequence). CDR3 DNA: TGTGCCAGTAGTCCGCCGGGGCAGGGTGACACCGGGGAGCTGTTTTTT. This encodes CASSPPGQGDTGELFF.

This clone was detected only a few times. The chain links TRBV12-5 to TRBJ1-5; D not resolved. CDR3 length: 13 amino acids. CDR1 is LGHNT and CDR2 is FRNRAP in the germline V gene. V was clipped by 5 bases and J by 5 bases, with 10 bases between them. This CDR3 is CASGPSADQPQHF. CDR3 DNA sequence: TGTGCTAGTGGTCCCTCCGCGGATCAGCCCCAGCATTTT.

This clone was counted once. This chain uses TRBV9 with TRBJ2-2; 12 nucleotides agree with TRBD2. The CDR3 has 17 residues. The germline V gene has CDR1 SGDLS and CDR2 YYNGEE. V lost 0 bases and J lost 3; bases outside the gene matches: 3. Here the CDR3 reads CASSVDGLAGYTGELFF. The CDR3 DNA reads as TGTGCCAGCAGCGTAGACGGACTAGCGGGGTACACCGGGGAGCTGTTTTTT.

The J gene is TRBJ2-2, the V gene TRBV5-5, with unresolved D. The CDR3 runs 13 residues. Germline V gene lookup returns CDR1 SGHKS and CDR2 YYEKEE (reference sequence). The V end was cut by 4 bases, the J end by 5 bases, with 9 bases between. The CDR3 bases are TGTGCCAGCAGCCCCTCCGGGACCGGGGAGCTGTTTTTT. This gives the protein CASSPSGTGELFF.

As regards this clone: This specimen includes other DNA sequences encoding the same CDR3. This chain links TRBV29-1 with TRBJ1-4; 11 bases line up with TRBD1. Germline V gives CDR1 SQVTM, CDR2 ANQGSEA. The CDR3 covers 13 residues. V lost 4 bases, J lost 8 bases, and 3 bases stayed unmatched. The CDR3 is CSVGGQGDEKLFF. CDR3 DNA sequence: TGCAGCGTTGGGGGACAGGGGGACGAAAAACTGTTTTTT. The full variable domain, rest sourced from reference TRBV29-1 and TRBJ1-4, is SAVISQKPSRDICQRGTSLTIQCQVDSQVTMMFWYRQQPGQSLTLIATANQGSEATYESGFVIDKFPISRPNLTFSTLTVSNMSPEDSSIYLCSVGGQGDEKLFFGSGTQLSVL.

The chain carries TRBV6-6 and TRBJ2-7; D is tentatively TRBD1 or TRBD2 (5 bases each). There are 16 residues in the CDR3. Germline CDR1 is MNHNY and CDR2 is SVGAGI (reference sequence). Trimming removed 0 bases from V and 6 bases from J, with 18 bases in between. CDR3 nucleotides: TGTGCCAGCAGTTACTCGATGGCGGCAGGGAGCGGCGAGCAGTACTTC. Translating it yields CASSYSMAAGSGEQYF.

Of note for this clone: Additional DNA sequences in this sample encode the identical CDR3. The J gene is TRBJ1-5, the V gene TRBV30; D is unclear. The CDR3 extends over 12 amino acids. Trimming cost V 2 bases and J 2 bases, with 4 bases left between them. Germline values: CDR1 GTSNPN, CDR2 SVGIG (reference sequence). The CDR3 spells CAWSPGNQPQHF. The CDR3 region has the DNA TGTGCCTGGAGTCCGGGCAATCAGCCCCAGCATTTT.

The rearrangement joins TRBV29-1 to TRBJ2-3; 7 bases fit TRBD2. The CDR3 runs to 15 residues. Per the germline V gene, CDR1 is SQVTM and CDR2 is ANQGSEA. V lost 4 bases and J lost 2; bases outside the gene matches: 9. The CDR3 sequence: CSVVSGSGFTDTQYF. The CDR3 bases are TGCAGCGTTGTGTCGGGTAGCGGGTTCACAGATACGCAGTATTTT.

This clone was detected only once. The CDR3 DNA reads TGTGCCAGCAGCTCACCGGACAGAGCTAACTATGGCTACACCTTC. Translation: CASSSPDRANYGYTF. The genes are TRBV5-4 and TRBJ1-2; possible D gene TRBD1, 6 bases. The CDR3 runs 15 residues. V was cut by 3 bases and J by 0 bases, with 12 bases left in between. Germline values: CDR1 SGHNT, CDR2 YYREEE (reference sequence).

The J gene is TRBJ2-1, the V gene TRBV30; D not certain. The CDR3 consists of 11 residues. In germline, CDR1 is GTSNPN, CDR2 SVGIG (reference sequence). V dropped 1 base and J dropped 15 bases, with 13 bases sitting between them. As DNA, the CDR3 is TGTGCCTGGAGTGATACGGCATCTCTGTTCTTC. Translated: CAWSDTASLFF. The full variable domain, completed using reference TRBV30 and TRBJ2-1, is SQTIHQWPATLVQPVGSPLSLECTVEGTSNPNLYWYRQAAGRGLQLLFYSVGIGQISSEVPQNLSASRPQDRQFILSSKKLLLSDSGFYLCAWSDTASLFFGPGTRLTVL.

The chain is built from TRBV15 and TRBJ2-3; D ambiguous. V shed 1 base and J shed 4 bases, with 9 bases lying between them. Germline lookup yields CDR1 LNHNV and CDR2 YYDKDF (reference sequence). The CDR3 extends over 14 amino acids. CDR3 in DNA: TGTGCCACCAGCAGAGTTAGTAATCCAGATACGCAGTATTTT. Its translation: CATSRVSNPDTQYF.

The V gene is TRBV9, the J gene TRBJ2-5; D ambiguous. CDR1 and CDR2 from the germline V gene are SGDLS and YYNGEE. Trimming shortened V by 3 bases and J by 5 bases, and 17 bases separated the two germline ends. The CDR3 length is 15 residues. The CDR3 DNA sequence: TGTGCCAGCAGCGCCACCCCGGAGTTATTGGAGACCCAGTACTTC. As protein: CASSATPELLETQYF.

V usage is TRBV2 and J usage is TRBJ2-4; TRBD2 agrees at 14 bases. The CDR3 consists of 14 residues. In germline, CDR1 is SNHLY, CDR2 FYNNEI. Trimming took 6 bases from V and 12 from J; bases not matched to a gene: 7. CDR3 amino acids: CASRPGLAGGRQYF. DNA of the CDR3: TGTGCCAGCAGGCCAGGACTAGCGGGAGGCCGTCAGTACTTC.

The rearrangement links TRBV15 to TRBJ2-7, with 7 bases identical to TRBD1. CDR1 is LNHNV, CDR2 YYDKDF, per germline (reference sequence). The junction had 6 bases not matched to a gene; V was cut back by 1 base and J by 6 bases. This CDR3 region has 14 residues. The CDR3 nucleotides are TGTGCCACCAGCAGAGGTGGGACAGTTGCCGAGCAGTACTTC. It codes for CATSRGGTVAEQYF.

This clone was seen more than once but under ten times. This chain uses TRBV29-1 with TRBJ1-1; 7 nucleotides match TRBD1. This CDR3 region has 13 residues. Trimming cost V 7 bases and J 4 bases; bases outside gene matches: 9. The germline V gene has CDR1 SQVTM and CDR2 ANQGSEA. CDR3 bases: TGCAGCGGGAGCCGACAGGGTGCCACTGAAGCTTTCTTT. It is translated as CSGSRQGATEAFF.

This clone has a handful of counts. This sequence joins TRBV27 and TRBJ2-2; unclear D gene. Looked up from germline, CDR1 is MNHEY and CDR2 is SMNVEV (reference sequence). V lost 5 bases to trimming and J lost 6 bases, with 13 bases between them. The CDR3 has 14 amino acids. CDR3 region: CASSPGLESGELFF. CDR3 DNA sequence: TGTGCCAGCAGTCCAGGTCTAGAATCCGGGGAGCTGTTTTTT.

The chain couples TRBV29-1 to TRBJ2-1; 9 bases align to TRBD2. V lost 8 bases and J lost 7; bases outside the gene matches: 21. This CDR3 has 17 amino acids. CDR1 SQVTM and CDR2 ANQGSEA come from the germline V gene. CDR3 DNA sequence: TGCAGCCCTGTATCCAACCTGGGCGGGAGGGCCAGAAATGAGCAGTTCTTC. This translates into CSPVSNLGGRARNEQFF.

The chain is built from TRBV4-2 and TRBJ2-3, with unresolved D. This CDR3 is 17 amino acids long. Germline assignment: CDR1 LGHNA and CDR2 YNFKEQ. Trimming shortened V by 0 bases and J by 1 base, and 14 bases separated the two germline ends. Here the CDR3 reads CASSQDWFVAGTDTQYF. In DNA form, the CDR3 reads TGTGCCAGCAGCCAAGATTGGTTCGTCGCAGGCACAGATACGCAGTATTTT.

The CDR3 coding sequence is TGTGCCAGCAGTAAAAGCCGGAGCGGGGAGACCCAGTACTTC. This translates into CASSKSRSGETQYF. The chain recombines TRBV2 with TRBJ2-5, with D possibly matching TRBD2 (6 bases). Trimming took off 5 bases at V and 5 bases at J, with 15 bases between the two ends. CDR1 and CDR2 (germline): SNHLY, FYNNEI. The CDR3 has 14 residues.

The CDR3 loop is CASCRGIGTEAFF. Here the CDR3 DNA reads TGTGCCAGCTGCAGGGGAATAGGGACTGAAGCTTTCTTT. The genes are TRBV27 and TRBJ1-1; TRBD1 might be the D (6 bases). Between the trimmed V and J ends, which lost 8 bases and 5 bases, there was a span of 15 bases. Looked up from germline, CDR1 is MNHEY and CDR2 is SMNVEV (reference sequence). CDR3 length: 13 amino acids.

The table lists this clone with a few counts. The chain couples TRBV29-1 to TRBJ1-1; D gene uncertain. This CDR3 contains 15 residues. V was cut by 3 bases and J by 4 bases, with 18 bases left in between. Per the germline V gene, CDR1 is SQVTM and CDR2 is ANQGSEA. CDR3 sequence reads: CSVERSSQAGTEAFF. As DNA, the CDR3 is TGCAGCGTTGAGAGATCCAGTCAGGCGGGCACTGAAGCTTTCTTT.

This clone was seen a few times. V usage is TRBV2 and J usage is TRBJ1-1, with D unresolved. V was clipped by 2 bases and J by 2 bases, with 9 bases between them. The CDR3 runs 14 residues. CDR1 is SNHLY, CDR2 FYNNEI, per germline. The CDR3 here is CASSEIAVNTEAFF. CDR3 coding DNA: TGTGCCAGCAGTGAAATAGCGGTAAACACTGAAGCTTTCTTT.

V usage is TRBV29-1 and J usage is TRBJ1-1, with D possibly matching TRBD1 (6 bases). Trimming stripped 6 bases from V and 0 bases from J, with 11 bases between. The CDR3 covers 13 residues. CDR1 is SQVTM and CDR2 is ANQGSEA in the germline V gene. CDR3 residues: CSVSGQMNTEAFF. The CDR3 nucleotides read TGCAGCGTCTCGGGACAAATGAACACTGAAGCTTTCTTT.

The genes are TRBV18 and TRBJ2-2; 7 bases align to TRBD1. Trimming removed 0 bases from V and 3 bases from J; junction bases left unmatched: 4. Germline-derived CDR1 and CDR2 are KGHSH and LQKENI. The CDR3 is 16 residues long. The CDR3 protein is CASSPPGQSYTGELFF. For the CDR3, the DNA is TGTGCCAGCTCACCACCGGGACAGAGCTACACCGGGGAGCTGTTTTTT.

The V and J genes are TRBV20-1 and TRBJ2-1; the D is unclear. V was clipped by 4 bases and J by 6 bases, with 7 bases between them. CDR3 size: 11 residues. Germline V gene sequence: CDR1 DFQATT, CDR2 SNEGSKA (reference sequence). The CDR3 sequence is CSAMGINEQFF. The CDR3 DNA follows: TGCAGTGCTATGGGGATCAATGAGCAGTTCTTC.

V usage is TRBV13 and J usage is TRBJ2-7; TRBD2 matches 7 bases. The CDR3 is made up of 15 amino acids. Germline values: CDR1 PRHDT, CDR2 FYEKMQ (reference sequence). V gave up 7 bases and J gave up 2 bases; unmatched junction bases: 11. The CDR3 reads CASTLRASGAYEQYF. CDR3 in DNA: TGTGCCAGCACCCTACGGGCTAGCGGAGCCTACGAGCAGTACTTC.

The CDR3 region has the DNA TGTGCCTGGAACCAACAGTTGAACACTGAAGCTTTCTTT. It yields the protein CAWNQQLNTEAFF. V usage is TRBV30 and J usage is TRBJ1-1; no definite D call. The CDR3 length is 13 residues. Deletions cut 4 bases from V and 0 bases from J, with 9 bases between. CDR1 and CDR2 (germline): GTSNPN, SVGIG (reference sequence).

The chain couples TRBV7-9 to TRBJ2-1; 9 nucleotides agree with TRBD1. The length of the CDR3 is 15 residues. Germline V gene data show CDR1 as SEHNR and CDR2 as FQNEAQ (reference sequence). The V gene end was trimmed by 5 bases and the J gene end by 7 bases; junction bases not matched to a gene: 9. CDR3 amino acids: CASSRPTGGKNEQFF. The CDR3 DNA reads as TGTGCCAGCAGCCGCCCAACAGGGGGCAAAAATGAGCAGTTCTTC.

This clone occurred once. The CDR3 here is CASSPPGHTASFYEQYF. The CDR3 region has the DNA TGTGCCAGCAGCCCACCGGGACACACGGCCAGTTTCTACGAGCAGTACTTC. This chain uses TRBV5-5 with TRBJ2-7; tentative D call: TRBD1 (6 bases). Germline V CDR1 and CDR2: SGHKS, YYEKEE (reference sequence). The CDR3 sequence is 17 residues long. The V end was cut by 4 bases, the J end by 3 bases, with 23 bases between.